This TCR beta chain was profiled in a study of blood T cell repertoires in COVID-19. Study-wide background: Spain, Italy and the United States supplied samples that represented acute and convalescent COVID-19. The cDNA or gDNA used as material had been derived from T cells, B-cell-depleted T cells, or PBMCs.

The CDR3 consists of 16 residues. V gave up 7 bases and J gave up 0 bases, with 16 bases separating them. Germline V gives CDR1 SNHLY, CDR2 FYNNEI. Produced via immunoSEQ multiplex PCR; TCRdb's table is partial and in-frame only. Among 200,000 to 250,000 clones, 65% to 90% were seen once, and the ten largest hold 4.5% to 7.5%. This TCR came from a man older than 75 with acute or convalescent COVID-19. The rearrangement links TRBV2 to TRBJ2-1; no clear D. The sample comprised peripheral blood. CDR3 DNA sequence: TGTGCCAGCACCTTGAACGTTGCAGTCTCCTACAATGAGCAGTTCTTC. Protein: CASTLNVAVSYNEQFF.